In its sample, the clone carrying this T cell receptor beta chain was seen many times. Its antigen is unknown. Building of the TCR beta libraries involved iRepertoire HTBI primers and Arm-PCR of CDR3 regions. Each CDR3 protein is one row after TCRdb ran MiXCR on the multiplex PCR reads. The sample lists more than 300,000 distinct CDR3 sequences, around 16% occurring once. As to time point: newly diagnosed GD, antithyroid drugs for less than 3 months. Following extraction of RNA from PBMCs, that RNA was used to make the TCR library. Recruitment took place at an endocrinology department in Xi'an, China. This specimen comes from a study of regulatory T cells in long-lasting Graves disease. Study-level results: Persistent Graves' patients showed a TCR diversity that was lower than that of newly diagnosed ones. New patients shared approximately 970 public clonotypes, and persistent patients shared more, with 2,741.

The source is a female donor with Graves disease. The sequences come from peripheral blood mononuclear cells (PBMCs), collected at new diagnosis, from a patient treated with antithyroid drugs.

The CDR3 bases are TGCGCCAGCAGCTTGGCCCTACTAGCTGAGCAGTTCTTC. The encoded protein is CASSLALLAEQFF. The rearrangement joins TRBV5-1 to TRBJ2-1; the D gene is possibly TRBD2 (6 bases). Per the germline V gene, CDR1 is SGHRS and CDR2 is YFSETQ. With 0 bases removed from V and 9 bases from J, the gap between germline ends came to 10 bases. The CDR3 has 13 amino acids. Supplemented by reference TRBV5-1 and TRBJ2-1, the full variable domain reads KAGVTQTPRYLIKTRGQQVTLSCSPISGHRSVSWYQQTPGQGLQFLFEYFSETQRNKGNFPGRFSGRQFSNSRSEMNVSTLELGDSALYLCASSLALLAEQFFGPGTRLTVL.